One and the same sample provided the 23 T cell receptor beta chains below, sequenced in a study of neurological immune-mediated disorders. Each CDR3 protein gets one entry after TCRdb re-called the 5' RACE reads with MiXCR. The sample carries fewer than 90,000 distinct CDR3 sequences, over 9% recorded once. The sample comprised PBMCs. The receptors shown here come from a man aged 35 to 55 in good health.

The table lists this clonotype with many counts. The chain joins TRBV20-1 to TRBJ2-1, with 14 positions matching TRBD2. CDR3 length: 17 residues. CDR1 and CDR2 (germline): DFQATT, SNEGSKA (reference sequence). Germline trimming cut 1 base from V and 4 bases from J; bases unmatched to any gene: 6. CDR3 sequence: CSARVGTSGGLYNEQFF. In DNA, the CDR3 is TGCAGTGCTAGAGTCGGGACTAGCGGGGGATTATACAATGAGCAGTTCTTC.

This clonotype has at least ten counts. This rearrangement joins TRBV10-3 to TRBJ2-7, with 12 positions matching TRBD2. J was trimmed by 0 bases and V by 11 bases; bases with no gene match: 2. This CDR3 is built from 13 residues. Germline CDR1 ENHRY, CDR2 SYGVKD. CDR3 coding DNA: TGTGCCGTGACTAGCGGGAGCTCCTACGAGCAGTACTTC. Its translation: CAVTSGSSYEQYF.

With respect to this clonotype: A read error may be the cause here, since a much bigger clone is one base away. J is TRBJ2-3 and V is TRBV7-3; D gene ambiguous. The CDR3 spans 14 residues. Trimming cost V 1 base and J 7 bases, with 12 bases left between them. Germline V CDR1 and CDR2: SGHTA, FQGTGA. Written as DNA, the CDR3 is TGTGCCAGCAGCTTAAGCAGTGGCGTAAATACGCAGTATTTT. Amino acids: CASSLSSGVNTQYF.

The chain joins TRBV20-1 to TRBJ2-3, with 8 bases that match TRBD1. Germline V lookup: CDR1 DFQATT, CDR2 SNEGSKA (reference sequence). V shed 3 bases and J 4 bases; nucleotides not matched to a gene: 3. This CDR3 contains 13 residues. CDR3 region: CSASVQGADTQYF. For the CDR3, the DNA is TGCAGTGCTAGCGTACAGGGGGCAGATACGCAGTATTTT.

There are a few counts of this clonotype. The V and J genes are TRBV16 and TRBJ2-1; TRBD2 matches at 11 bases. V was clipped by 1 base and J by 7 bases; unmatched bases: 9. There are 17 residues in the CDR3. Per germline, CDR1 KGHSY and CDR2 FQNENV. The CDR3 loop is CASSQLRSGLAENEQFF. The CDR3 nucleotides are TGTGCCAGCAGCCAATTGAGGTCGGGACTAGCGGAGAATGAGCAGTTCTTC. Drawing the rest from reference TRBV16 and TRBJ2-1, the complete variable domain is GEEVAQTPKHLVRGEGQKAKLYCAPIKGHSYVFWYQQVLKNEFKFLISFQNENVFDETGMPKERFSAKCLPNSPCSLEIQATKLEDSAVYFCASSQLRSGLAENEQFFGPGTRLTVL.

This clonotype was detected many times. CDR3 region: CASRGEEDEQYF. CDR3 in DNA: TGTGCCAGCAGGGGAGAGGAGGACGAGCAGTACTTC. The rearrangement joins TRBV28 to TRBJ2-7; possible D gene TRBD2, 5 bases. Germline CDR1 is MDHEN and CDR2 is SYDVKM. V lost 6 bases and J lost 5, with 11 bases in between. The CDR3 is 12 residues long.

This clonotype was seen at least ten times. The DNA for the CDR3 is TGTGCCAGCATCCTCAGGGGGGGCCAAAACACCGGGGAGCTGTTTTTT. As protein: CASILRGGQNTGELFF. This rearrangement joins TRBV28 to TRBJ2-2, with D perhaps assigned TRBD1 or TRBD2 (7 bases each). V lost 7 bases and J lost 2, with 17 bases in between. Germline CDR1 is MDHEN and CDR2 is SYDVKM. The CDR3 extends over 16 amino acids.

This clonotype was counted ten times or more. The genes are TRBV5-1 and TRBJ2-7; D perhaps matches TRBD1 (6 bases). The length of the CDR3 is 16 residues. Looked up from germline, CDR1 is SGHRS and CDR2 is YFSETQ. V lost 0 bases, J lost 5 bases, and 18 bases lay in between. This chain's CDR3 is CASSLGFGDRIHEQYF. CDR3 DNA: TGCGCCAGCAGCTTGGGATTCGGTGACAGGATCCACGAGCAGTACTTC.

This clonotype has just a few counts. This sequence joins TRBV7-3 and TRBJ2-3, with D possibly matching TRBD2 (5 bases). This CDR3 comprises 13 residues. The germline V and J ends were trimmed by 0 bases and 7 bases, with 8 bases remaining between them. The V gene's germline CDR1 is SGHTA and CDR2 FQGTGA. The CDR3 loop reads CASSLTRGNTQYF. As DNA, the CDR3 is TGTGCCAGCAGCTTAACTCGGGGAAATACGCAGTATTTT.

This clonotype was seen a handful of times. The V call is TRBV20-1, the J call TRBJ1-5; D unclear. V was clipped by 4 bases and J by 3 bases, with 10 bases between them. Germline V lookup: CDR1 DFQATT, CDR2 SNEGSKA (reference sequence). This CDR3 is built from 13 residues. The CDR3 DNA sequence: TGCAGTGCTATAGGGTATTCCAATCAGCCCCAGCATTTT. As protein: CSAIGYSNQPQHF.

This clonotype was observed at least ten times. The chain employs TRBV5-1 and TRBJ1-5; D is unresolved. V was shortened by 0 bases and J by 3 bases, with 7 bases between the two germline ends. CDR1 is SGHRS and CDR2 is YFSETQ in the germline V gene. This CDR3 region has 14 residues. As DNA, the CDR3 is TGCGCCAGCAGCTTGGAGGGCTACAATCAGCCCCAGCATTTT. Its protein product is CASSLEGYNQPQHF.

This clonotype was counted ten times or more. CDR3 bases: TGCAGTGCTGGGGGACAGGACCCCTCTAACTATGGCTACACCTTC. Translating it yields CSAGGQDPSNYGYTF. The chain uses TRBV20-1 and TRBJ1-2; TRBD1 matches 8 bases. The CDR3 contains 15 residues. V lost 5 bases to trimming and J lost 0 bases; unmatched junction nucleotides: 8. Germline CDR1 is DFQATT and CDR2 is SNEGSKA (reference sequence).

This chain uses TRBV5-4 with TRBJ1-2; 7 nucleotides align to TRBD1. The CDR3 runs to 15 residues. The V segment lost 0 bases and the J segment 9 bases; nucleotides outside the gene matches: 11. Per germline, CDR1 SGHNT and CDR2 YYREEE (reference sequence). DNA for the CDR3: TGTGCCAGCAGCTTGGCCGATACCACAGGGGATTGCTACACCTTC. It specifies CASSLADTTGDCYTF.

In its sample, this clonotype was seen many times. The chain is built from TRBV12-3 or TRBV12-4 and TRBJ2-2, with TRBD1 matching 9 bases. The CDR3 consists of 14 residues. V lost 6 bases and J lost 11; bases outside the gene matches: 10. The CDR3 spells CASRVTGGSVELFF. Here the CDR3 DNA reads TGTGCCAGCAGAGTTACAGGGGGCTCGGTTGAGCTGTTTTTT.

This clonotype was seen many times. CDR3 loop: CASSIMGSGRKETQYF. Here the CDR3 DNA reads TGTGCCAGCAGCATTATGGGGAGCGGGAGGAAAGAGACCCAGTACTTC. The chain carries TRBV12-3 or TRBV12-4 and TRBJ2-5; 9 nucleotides line up with TRBD2. CDR3 length equals 16 residues. V lost 6 bases, J lost 3 bases, and 11 bases stayed unmatched.

This clonotype was observed at least ten times. The chain couples TRBV6-5 to TRBJ2-3; 9 bases line up with TRBD2. The CDR3 contains 15 residues. The V gene's germline CDR1 is MNHEY and CDR2 SVGAGI. The V segment lost 1 base and the J segment 1 base; nucleotides outside the gene matches: 0. The CDR3 nucleotides read TGTGCCAGCAGTTACTGGACTAGCGGCACAGATACGCAGTATTTT. The encoded protein is CASSYWTSGTDTQYF.

The chain combines TRBV6-2 or TRBV6-3 with TRBJ2-3; perhaps TRBD1 as D (7 bases). The ends were cut back, 0 bases at V and 10 bases at J, with 35 bases in the middle. This CDR3 region has 21 residues. The germline CDR1 and CDR2 sequences are MNHEY and SVGEGT. This CDR3 reads CASSYSRSQGERAWSLNPQYF. CDR3 sequence (DNA): TGTGCCAGCAGTTACTCGAGGTCCCAGGGGGAGCGGGCCTGGAGTTTAAATCCGCAGTATTTT.

This clonotype was counted ten times or more. The chain is built from TRBV6-5 and TRBJ1-2; D unresolved. Germline CDR1 MNHEY, CDR2 SVGAGI. With 5 bases removed from V and 8 bases from J, the gap between germline ends came to 18 bases. The CDR3 sequence is 14 residues long. CDR3 coding DNA: TGTGCCAGCAGTGCCGGACGGACGATGGGGGGCTACACCTTC. Translated, it gives CASSAGRTMGGYTF.

At least ten counts were recorded for this clonotype. The rearrangement uses TRBV5-4 and TRBJ2-7; the match to TRBD1 covers 9 bases. The germline CDR1 and CDR2 sequences are SGHNT and YYREEE (reference sequence). The junction had 7 bases not matched to a gene; V was cut back by 4 bases and J by 2 bases. This CDR3 spans 15 amino acids. CDR3 in amino acids: CASSQDRGKAYEQYF. The CDR3 DNA follows: TGTGCCAGCAGCCAAGACAGGGGGAAGGCCTACGAGCAGTACTTC. Filled out from reference TRBV5-4 and TRBJ2-7, the complete variable domain reads ETGVTQSPTHLIKTRGQQVTLRCSSQSGHNTVSWYQQALGQGPQFIFQYYREEENGRGNFPPRFSGLQFPNYSSELNVNALELDDSALYLCASSQDRGKAYEQYFGPGTRLTVT.

This clonotype was counted many times. J is TRBJ1-1 and V is TRBV20-1; 8 bases fit TRBD1. V lost 3 bases and J lost 6; bases outside the gene matches: 3. The V gene's germline CDR1 is DFQATT and CDR2 SNEGSKA (reference sequence). This CDR3 has 12 amino acids. The DNA of the CDR3 is TGCAGTGCTAGTGCAGGGGGCCCTGAAGCTTTCTTT. Amino acids: CSASAGGPEAFF.

This clonotype was counted at least ten times. CDR3 nucleotide sequence: TGCAGCGTTTACAGGGTAACCGGGGAGCTGTTTTTT. This codes for CSVYRVTGELFF. The rearrangement joins TRBV29-1 to TRBJ2-2, with a tentative D call TRBD1 (6 bases). The CDR3 totals 12 residues. With 5 bases removed from V and 5 bases from J, the gap between germline ends came to 9 bases. Germline V gene sequence: CDR1 SQVTM, CDR2 ANQGSEA.

There are many counts of this clonotype. This sequence joins TRBV29-1 and TRBJ2-3; D unresolved. V was trimmed by 6 bases and J by 4 bases, leaving 11 bases between them. Germline V gives CDR1 SQVTM, CDR2 ANQGSEA. This CDR3 contains 12 residues. For the CDR3, the DNA is TGCAGCGTGGGTCGGCTATCAGATACGCAGTATTTT. It encodes CSVGRLSDTQYF.

This clonotype was observed many times. The chain links TRBV20-1 to TRBJ2-2, with D possibly matching TRBD1 (6 bases). This CDR3 is built from 15 residues. Germline V gene lookup returns CDR1 DFQATT and CDR2 SNEGSKA (reference sequence). Trimming stripped 3 bases from V and 4 bases from J, with 15 bases between. The CDR3 is CSARVRQGSTGELFF. The CDR3 nucleotides are TGCAGTGCTAGGGTTCGGCAGGGGTCCACCGGGGAGCTGTTTTTT.